The 13 T cell receptor beta chains below come from one sample, sequenced in a study of preoperative IRX-2 immunotherapy in early breast cancer. As for treatment: preoperative locoregional IRX-2 cytokine immunotherapy. Data came from immunoSEQ multiplex PCR; TCRdb stores just in-frame clones and leaves some out. The sample holds 30,000 or so clones; 82% are singletons and the top ten take 3.2%. Sample collection was performed from a patient treated with IRX-2 immunotherapy. These receptors originate from a human donor with breast cancer.

This clone has more than one count but fewer than ten. The chain recombines TRBV18 with TRBJ2-7, with D tentatively TRBD2 (7 bases). V shed 2 bases and J shed 2 bases, with 13 bases lying between them. The CDR3 consists of 15 residues. Germline-derived CDR1 and CDR2 are KGHSH and LQKENI. CDR3 DNA sequence: TGTGCCAGCTCACCATTTGGGGGGGCCCCCTACGAGCAGTACTTC. Amino acid sequence: CASSPFGGAPYEQYF.

The chain has TRBV6-8 and TRBJ2-2; maybe TRBD1 (6 bases). CDR1 and CDR2 from the germline V gene are MNHGY and SAAAGT. Trimming took off 10 bases at V and 0 bases at J, with 18 bases between the two ends. The CDR3 is made up of 16 amino acids. CDR3 loop: CAITETGIANTGELFF. CDR3 in DNA: TGTGCCATCACCGAGACAGGAATCGCGAACACCGGGGAGCTGTTTTTT.

This clone was observed a single time. The chain recombines TRBV6-7 with TRBJ2-1, with unresolved D. TRBV6-7 is assigned to the ORF class and has an uncertain function. The germline V and J ends were trimmed by 4 bases and 12 bases, with 10 bases remaining between them. This CDR3 spans 11 amino acids. CDR3 coding DNA: TGTGCCAGCAGTTCGTTCGGAAGGCAGTTCTTC. It codes for CASSSFGRQFF.

This chain connects TRBV28 to TRBJ1-5; D uncertain. V was pared by 6 bases and J by 5 bases, with 23 bases between. The CDR3 spans 17 residues. CDR1 is MDHEN, CDR2 SYDVKM, per germline. The DNA for the CDR3 is TGTGCCAGCAGCCTTCCGGGCCATTCTCCTAGGGATCAGCCCCAGCATTTT. Its protein is CASSLPGHSPRDQPQHF.

This clone came up once. The limits of the CDR3 on the DNA are not certain, so only TCRdb's listed CDR3 is given. The chain links TRBV19 to TRBJ1-5; no DNA check was done on the table's D call, TRBD1. The germline V gene has CDR1 LNHDA and CDR2 SQIVND (reference sequence). 14 amino acids form the CDR3, both terminal residues included. CDR3 sequence reads: CXXXXXXXXXXQHF.

The rearrangement uses TRBV28 and TRBJ2-7, with D maybe TRBD1 (6 bases). Germline CDR1 reads MDHEN; CDR2 reads SYDVKM. The CDR3 extends over 13 amino acids. The ends were cut back, 5 bases at V and 7 bases at J, with 15 bases in the middle. CDR3 region: CASSPAAGVEQYF. For the CDR3, the DNA is TGTGCCAGCAGTCCCGCTGCAGGGGTTGAGCAGTACTTC.

This rearrangement joins TRBV6-8 to TRBJ1-1; a weak D match, TRBD1 (5 bases). The CDR3 loop spans 13 amino acids. The germline CDR1 and CDR2 sequences are MNHGY and SAAAGT. The V end was cut by 2 bases, the J end by 1 base, with 5 bases between. CDR3 sequence reads: CASSYGTNTEAFF. The CDR3 nucleotides read TGTGCCAGCAGTTACGGGACGAACACTGAAGCTTTCTTT.

The chain recombines TRBV29-1 with TRBJ1-2; 10 bases match TRBD1. V lost 4 bases, J lost 3 bases, and 11 bases stayed unmatched. From germline, CDR1 is SQVTM and CDR2 ANQGSEA. The CDR3 consists of 16 residues. The CDR3 loop is CSVVGLWDRGHYGYTF. The CDR3 bases are TGCAGCGTTGTGGGGCTATGGGACAGGGGACACTATGGCTACACCTTC. Based on the CDR3 plus reference TRBV29-1 and TRBJ1-2, the full variable domain is SAVISQKPSRDICQRGTSLTIQCQVDSQVTMMFWYRQQPGQSLTLIATANQGSEATYESGFVIDKFPISRPNLTFSTLTVSNMSPEDSSIYLCSVVGLWDRGHYGYTFGSGTRLTVV.

The chain is built from TRBV28 and TRBJ1-1; no reliable D call. Germline V gene data show CDR1 as MDHEN and CDR2 as SYDVKM. The germline V and J ends were trimmed by 3 bases and 0 bases, with 8 bases remaining between them. The CDR3 length is 14 residues. The CDR3 sequence is CASSFAGVNTEAFF. CDR3 bases: TGTGCCAGCAGTTTTGCTGGAGTGAACACTGAAGCTTTCTTT.

The rearrangement joins TRBV23-1 to TRBJ2-5, with 14 bases matching TRBD2. TRBV23-1 is labeled an ORF, and its function is uncertain. Trimming cost V 6 bases and J 6 bases; bases outside gene matches: 18. The CDR3 sequence is 19 residues long. CDR3 protein: CASSQDEGLAGGLEKTQYF. Written as DNA, the CDR3 is TGCGCCAGCAGCCAAGACGAAGGACTAGCGGGGGGATTGGAAAAGACCCAGTACTTC.

The chain combines TRBV6-8 with TRBJ2-7; a possible D gene is TRBD2 (5 bases). This CDR3 has 16 residues. From germline, CDR1 is MNHGY and CDR2 SAAAGT. V lost 2 bases, J lost 3 bases, and 17 bases lay in between. CDR3 residues: CASSYPRGIGHYEQYF. The CDR3 DNA is TGTGCCAGCAGTTACCCCCGAGGGATTGGCCACTACGAGCAGTACTTC.

The chain joins TRBV6-8 to TRBJ2-7; D might be TRBD1 (5 bases). V gave up 6 bases and J gave up 7 bases, with 16 bases separating them. CDR3 size: 13 residues. Germline lookup yields CDR1 MNHGY and CDR2 SAAAGT. This chain's CDR3 is CASSPDWGREQYF. CDR3 bases: TGTGCCAGCAGCCCCGACTGGGGCAGGGAGCAGTACTTC.

V and J are TRBV11-3 and TRBJ2-1, with D unresolved. The CDR3 sequence is 16 residues long. CDR1 and CDR2 (germline): SGHNT, YENEEA. Trimming cost V 1 base and J 4 bases, with 14 bases left between them. The CDR3 DNA is TGTGCCAGCAGCTTAGTATCAGTCTTCGCTTACAATGAGCAGTTCTTC. The encoded protein is CASSLVSVFAYNEQFF.